The 9 T cell receptor beta chains reported below all come from one sample, sequenced in a study of molecular identifiers for immune sequencing clone quantification. TCRdb reprocessed the PCR reads with MiXCR, giving one entry per CDR3 protein. The data contain hundreds of thousands of distinct CDR3 sequences, about 25% of them seen just once; the ten biggest clones take up 0.78%. Sequencing was done on a sample of naive CD8+ T cells from blood, with Jurkat cell RNA spiked in. The subset here: FACS-sorted CD8+CD4-CCR7+CD45RA+ naive T cells. These receptors were taken from a human donor in good health. Some libraries in this study had Jurkat cell RNA spiked in.

V and J are TRBV7-9 and TRBJ2-7; 7 positions match TRBD1. The CDR3 loop spans 14 amino acids. The germline CDR1 and CDR2 sequences are SEHNR and FQNEAQ (reference sequence). V dropped 5 bases and J dropped 0; count of bases not matched to a gene: 4. CDR3 in DNA: TGTGCCAGCAGCGGATACAGGGGCTCCTACGAGCAGTACTTC. Amino acid sequence: CASSGYRGSYEQYF.

The chain has TRBV27 and TRBJ2-5; D is possibly TRBD2 (6 bases). Germline CDR1 is MNHEY and CDR2 is SMNVEV (reference sequence). With 5 bases removed from V and 5 bases from J, the gap between germline ends came to 21 bases. This CDR3 comprises 16 residues. The CDR3 DNA reads TGTGCCAGCAGTAACACGGGACTCGGTTACAGGGAGACCCAGTACTTC. Protein product: CASSNTGLGYRETQYF.

A few counts support this clonotype. The CDR3 carries no conserved terminal phenylalanine or tryptophan, so it likely arises from a read error. The J gene is TRBJ2-3, the V gene TRBV4-1; 8 positions match TRBD2. The CDR3 totals 14 residues. Germline loops: CDR1 MGHRA, CDR2 YSYEKL. V lost 4 bases and J lost 2; bases outside the gene matches: 2. CDR3 residues: CASSPTSDTDTQYS. DNA for the CDR3: TGCGCCAGCAGCCCGACTAGCGACACAGATACGCAGTATTCT.

This clonotype was counted many times. The J gene is TRBJ2-1, the V gene TRBV4-3; D perhaps matches TRBD2 (6 bases). The CDR3 spans 13 residues. The germline V and J ends were trimmed by 1 base and 10 bases, with 11 bases remaining between them. CDR1 LGHNA and CDR2 YSLEER come from the germline V gene. The CDR3 DNA is TGCGCCAGCAGCCAAGTGGAGGGGTACGAGCAGTTCTTC. Amino acid sequence: CASSQVEGYEQFF.

This clonotype occurred a few times. The chain employs TRBV6-1 and TRBJ1-2, with D possibly TRBD1 on 6 matching bases. The CDR3 covers 16 residues. Germline V gives CDR1 MNHNS, CDR2 SASEGT. The germline V and J ends were trimmed by 5 bases and 0 bases, with 16 bases remaining between them. CDR3 sequence reads: CASSLAGTQTNYGYTF. The CDR3, as DNA: TGTGCCAGCAGTTTAGCCGGGACACAAACTAACTATGGCTACACCTTC.

The chain recombines TRBV3-1 with TRBJ2-1, with 9 bases lining up with TRBD1. The length of the CDR3 is 16 residues. Germline V CDR1 and CDR2: LGHDT, YNNKEL (reference sequence). Trimming removed 4 bases from V and 7 bases from J; junction bases left unmatched: 11. The DNA of the CDR3 is TGTGCCAGCAGCCTAACTTCGGGACAGGGATGGAATGAGCAGTTCTTC. It specifies CASSLTSGQGWNEQFF.

The chain couples TRBV15 to TRBJ2-3; D is perhaps TRBD2 (5 bases). Germline V gene data show CDR1 as LNHNV and CDR2 as YYDKDF (reference sequence). The V end was cut by 4 bases, the J end by 0 bases, with 17 bases between. This CDR3 has 17 residues. The CDR3 reads CATSMPPGGSSTDTQYF. CDR3 in DNA: TGTGCCACCAGCATGCCCCCCGGCGGGTCAAGCACAGATACGCAGTATTTT.

This clonotype was counted at least ten times. V is TRBV20-1 and J is TRBJ1-4; D is uncertain. V was cut by 5 bases and J by 6 bases, with 7 bases left in between. CDR3 length equals 11 residues. Germline V gene sequence: CDR1 DFQATT, CDR2 SNEGSKA (reference sequence). This CDR3 reads CSAGVYEKLFF. The DNA for the CDR3 is TGCAGTGCTGGGGTATATGAAAAACTGTTTTTT.

In this sample, this clonotype turned up many times. This chain uses TRBV7-8 with TRBJ2-3, with D maybe TRBD1 (6 bases). The germline CDR1 and CDR2 sequences are SGHVS and FQNEAQ. The length of the CDR3 is 17 residues. V was shortened by 5 bases and J by 5 bases, with 23 bases between the two germline ends. This chain's CDR3 is CASSDAFQGLGGDTQYF. CDR3 DNA sequence: TGTGCCAGCAGCGACGCCTTTCAGGGGCTGGGTGGAGATACGCAGTATTTT.